This passage covers 32 T cell receptor beta chains from one sample sequenced in a study of blood T cells in healthy people across ages. For the second PCR, which ran for roughly 6 to 12 cycles, a sample-barcoded 5' primer and a J-beta primer mix were used. Using its own MiXCR run on the 5' RACE reads, TCRdb lists one record per CDR3 protein. The table lists about 1.4 million distinct CDR3 sequences, around 59% of them singletons. Material for sequencing was blood. The receptor set was obtained from a man in his late teens or twenties in good health.

The V and J genes are TRBV3-1 and TRBJ1-1; D perhaps matches TRBD1 (5 bases). CDR1 is LGHDT and CDR2 is YNNKEL in the germline V gene (reference sequence). V was pared by 3 bases and J by 8 bases, with 10 bases between. The CDR3 is 12 residues long. The CDR3 region is CASSHDSGEAFF. The CDR3 DNA reads TGTGCCAGCAGCCATGACAGTGGCGAAGCTTTCTTT.

This rearrangement joins TRBV10-3 to TRBJ2-7; no clear D gene. Deletions cut 3 bases from V and 0 bases from J, with 6 bases between. Germline loops: CDR1 ENHRY, CDR2 SYGVKD. This CDR3 has 13 residues. The CDR3 DNA reads as TGTGCCATCAGTGATGATAGCTCCTACGAGCAGTACTTC. Translating it yields CAISDDSSYEQYF.

This chain uses TRBV28 with TRBJ2-5; weak D call: TRBD2 (5 bases). The CDR3 has 15 amino acids. Looked up from germline, CDR1 is MDHEN and CDR2 is SYDVKM. V was clipped by 4 bases and J by 4 bases, with 16 bases between them. CDR3 protein: CASSSVKGRGETQYF. The CDR3 bases are TGTGCCAGCAGTTCCGTGAAAGGACGGGGAGAGACCCAGTACTTC.

A note on this clonotype: The junction shows a germline mismatch at one end, possibly a read error. DNA for the CDR3: TGTGCCAGCAATTTAGAGGGTCAGCCCCAGCATTTT. Translating gives CASNLEGQPQHF. The V call is TRBV12-3 or TRBV12-4, the J call TRBJ1-5; unclear D gene. This CDR3 region has 12 residues.

The rearrangement links TRBV4-2 to TRBJ2-7, with 9 bases aligning to TRBD1. This CDR3 spans 15 amino acids. Per germline, CDR1 LGHNA and CDR2 YNFKEQ. Trimming at V came to 4 bases and at J to 1 base, leaving 5 bases not matched to a gene. The CDR3 reads CASSLRTGASYEQYF. CDR3 nucleotides: TGTGCCAGCAGCCTCCGGACAGGGGCGTCCTACGAGCAGTACTTC.

This clonotype was recorded a few times. This chain connects TRBV6-1 to TRBJ2-1, with 8 bases matching TRBD2. Germline V lookup: CDR1 MNHNS, CDR2 SASEGT. V lost 9 bases, J lost 3 bases, and 7 bases stayed unmatched. The CDR3 runs 14 residues. In nucleotides, the CDR3 is TGTGCCAGTCAGCGGGGACTAGACTACAATGAGCAGTTCTTC. It is translated as CASQRGLDYNEQFF.

The chain employs TRBV21-1 and TRBJ1-6; the tabulated D call, TRBD1, remains unverified against the DNA. TRBV21-1 constitutes a pseudogene. The CDR3 totals 18 residues. The CDR3 nucleotides read TGTGCCAGCAGCGAGGGGACAGGCCCTCGCTCCTATAATTCACCCCTCCACTTT. Its translation: CASSEGTGPRSYNSPLHF.

This chain links TRBV29-1 with TRBJ2-2; D unresolved. Looked up from germline, CDR1 is SQVTM and CDR2 is ANQGSEA. The CDR3 runs 11 residues. Trimming shortened V by 5 bases and J by 11 bases, and 12 bases separated the two germline ends. As DNA, the CDR3 is TGCAGCGTTATAAGGACCTTTGAGCTGTTTTTT. Translation gives CSVIRTFELFF.

The rearrangement links TRBV2 to TRBJ1-5, with a tentative D call TRBD1 (5 bases). This CDR3 region has 14 residues. V was clipped by 7 bases and J by 5 bases, with 15 bases between them. Germline-derived CDR1 and CDR2 are SNHLY and FYNNEI. The CDR3 reads CASNLRDGDQPQHF. In nucleotides, the CDR3 is TGTGCCAGCAATCTCCGGGACGGGGATCAGCCCCAGCATTTT.

The sample holds many counts of this clonotype. V usage is TRBV6-6 and J usage is TRBJ2-3; 10 bases line up with TRBD1. This CDR3 is built from 15 residues. The V and J ends lost 7 bases and 2 bases, in that order; junction bases with no gene match: 6. Germline V lookup: CDR1 MNHNY, CDR2 SVGAGI (reference sequence). The CDR3 here is CASKETGGVTDTQYF. As DNA, the CDR3 is TGTGCCAGCAAAGAGACAGGGGGCGTCACAGATACGCAGTATTTT.

The chain uses TRBV10-3 and TRBJ2-3; TRBD2 matches 7 bases. V lost 6 bases, J lost 3 bases, and 15 bases stayed unmatched. CDR3 length: 17 residues. CDR1 and CDR2 (germline): ENHRY, SYGVKD. The CDR3 nucleotides are TGTGCCATCAGCGGGAGCCCATCAGGTAGCGGGACAGATACGCAGTATTTT. Its translation: CAISGSPSGSGTDTQYF.

The chain recombines TRBV7-2 with TRBJ1-2; D perhaps matches TRBD1 (5 bases). Germline-derived CDR1 and CDR2 are SGHTA and FQGNSA. This CDR3 region has 13 residues. The V end lost 2 bases, the J end lost 8 bases, and 12 bases lay between the germline ends. The CDR3 region has the DNA TGTGCCAGCAGCTTAATAAGGAGGGGAGGCTACACCTTC. It yields the protein CASSLIRRGGYTF.

In its sample, this clonotype was seen once. The chain couples TRBV14 to TRBJ2-4; tentatively, D is TRBD2 (6 bases). The J call is uncertain, as TRBJ2-7 better fits the DNA end. The CDR3 consists of 14 residues. Looked up from germline, CDR1 is SGHDN and CDR2 is FVKESK. The CDR3 sequence is CASSHLGEAYEQYF. DNA for the CDR3: TGTGCCAGCAGCCACCTTGGGGAGGCATACGAGCAGTACTTC.

The CDR3 DNA is TGTGCCAGCCAAGAACCAGCCGGACAGGGGGGCGAGCAGTACTTC. Translating gives CASQEPAGQGGEQYF. The V gene is TRBV28, the J gene TRBJ2-4; 10 bases are shared with TRBD1. The assigned J gene may be wrong: the sequence end matches TRBJ2-7 better. Germline CDR1 reads MDHEN; CDR2 reads SYDVKM. There are 15 residues in the CDR3.

V and J are TRBV7-9 and TRBJ2-2; possibly TRBD2 for D (6 bases). The CDR3 length is 19 residues. Germline V CDR1 and CDR2: SEHNR, FQNEAQ (reference sequence). Trimming took off 0 bases at V and 3 bases at J, with 20 bases between the two ends. The DNA of the CDR3 is TGTGCCAGCAGCTTAGCCCGCGGGACCTATAAAGGAGACACCGGGGAGCTGTTTTTT. It specifies CASSLARGTYKGDTGELFF.

V and J are TRBV20-1 and TRBJ2-7; D ambiguous. The CDR3 runs to 14 residues. Trimming took off 3 bases at V and 3 bases at J, with 15 bases between the two ends. Germline V gives CDR1 DFQATT, CDR2 SNEGSKA (reference sequence). The CDR3: CSASPHGEDYEQYF. CDR3 nucleotide sequence: TGCAGTGCTAGTCCTCACGGAGAGGACTACGAGCAGTACTTC.

This clonotype has more than one count but fewer than ten. The chain uses TRBV20-1 and TRBJ2-1; no firm D call. This CDR3 comprises 15 residues. Germline V gives CDR1 DFQATT, CDR2 SNEGSKA (reference sequence). Trimming left V 2 bases short and J 4 bases short, with 15 bases between. Here the CDR3 reads CSARSRPSLYNEQFF. In DNA, the CDR3 is TGCAGTGCTAGATCTAGACCTTCCCTATACAATGAGCAGTTCTTC.

This chain connects TRBV6-6 to TRBJ2-3; the D is unclear. Germline assignment: CDR1 MNHNY and CDR2 SVGAGI (reference sequence). There are 13 residues in the CDR3. Trimming cost V 6 bases and J 4 bases, with 11 bases left between them. In nucleotides, the CDR3 is TGTGCCAGCAGGGAAAACAAGCCAGATACGCAGTATTTT. Translation gives CASRENKPDTQYF.

The chain carries TRBV24-1 and TRBJ2-5; 9 bases are a match to TRBD2. CDR1 KGHDR and CDR2 SFDVKD come from the germline V gene. V lost 0 bases to trimming and J lost 1 base; unmatched junction nucleotides: 8. The CDR3 contains 18 residues. The CDR3 sequence is CATSDLRTSEWFQETQYF. CDR3 in DNA: TGTGCCACCAGTGATTTGCGGACTAGCGAGTGGTTCCAAGAGACCCAGTACTTC.

V is TRBV5-6 and J is TRBJ2-4; 10 nucleotides match TRBD2. The J call is doubtful: the DNA matches TRBJ2-7 better. This CDR3 is built from 16 residues. From germline, CDR1 is SGHDT and CDR2 YYEEEE. The CDR3 loop is CASSPGAGGPSYEQYF. Written as DNA, the CDR3 is TGTGCCAGCAGCCCTGGAGCGGGAGGGCCTTCATACGAGCAGTACTTC.

This clonotype turned up a few times. V usage is TRBV10-2 and J usage is TRBJ2-7; 8 bases agree with TRBD2. This CDR3 is 16 amino acids long. The V gene end was trimmed by 6 bases and the J gene end by 0 bases; junction bases not matched to a gene: 10. Germline CDR1 reads WSHSY; CDR2 reads SAAADI. CDR3 sequence reads: CASRTSSGISSYEQYF. The DNA for the CDR3 is TGCGCCAGCAGAACCAGTAGCGGGATTTCCTCCTACGAGCAGTACTTC.

This clonotype was picked up one time. This clone may be a read error of a much larger clone one base away. J is TRBJ1-1 and V is TRBV7-9; the D is unclear. Germline assignment: CDR1 SEHNR and CDR2 FQNEAQ (reference sequence). CDR3 length: 11 residues. V lost 5 bases to trimming and J lost 3 bases, with 4 bases between them. This CDR3 is CASSIYTEAFF. The CDR3 DNA is TGTGCCAGCAGCATTTACACTGAAGCTTTCTTT.

CDR3 in amino acids: CASSNRDTAYEQYF. Written as DNA, the CDR3 is TGTGCCAGCAGCAACAGGGATACGGCCTACGAGCAGTACTTC. This rearrangement joins TRBV27 to TRBJ2-7, with a weak D call TRBD1 (6 bases). This CDR3 comprises 14 residues. Trimming shortened V by 6 bases and J by 2 bases, and 14 bases separated the two germline ends. CDR1 MNHEY and CDR2 SMNVEV come from the germline V gene (reference sequence).

Written as DNA, the CDR3 is TGCGCCAGCAGCTTGGCCCACGGGGAGAAAGCTTTCTTT. It translates to CASSLAHGEKAFF. This rearrangement joins TRBV5-1 to TRBJ1-1; D is undetermined. The CDR3 length is 13 residues. In germline, CDR1 is SGHRS, CDR2 YFSETQ. Trimming removed 0 bases from V and 9 bases from J, with 12 bases in between.

The chain recombines TRBV5-5 with TRBJ2-5; D remains unclear. Germline V lookup: CDR1 SGHKS, CDR2 YYEKEE (reference sequence). The CDR3 extends over 14 amino acids. V was trimmed by 1 base and J by 1 base, leaving 8 bases between them. This chain's CDR3 is CASSLWNPQETQYF. CDR3 nucleotide sequence: TGTGCCAGCAGCTTGTGGAATCCCCAAGAGACCCAGTACTTC.

The V and J genes are TRBV4-3 and TRBJ1-2; D is possibly TRBD1 (5 bases). Germline lookup yields CDR1 LGHNA and CDR2 YSLEER. This CDR3 is 15 amino acids long. The ends were cut back, 0 bases at V and 4 bases at J, with 12 bases in the middle. This chain's CDR3 is CASSQDRDGVYGYTF. The CDR3 DNA reads as TGCGCCAGCAGCCAAGATCGGGACGGCGTCTATGGCTACACCTTC.

This chain links TRBV10-2 with TRBJ2-4; D could derive from TRBD1 or TRBD2 (5 bases each). The assigned J gene may be wrong: the sequence end matches TRBJ2-7 better. Germline V lookup: CDR1 WSHSY, CDR2 SAAADI. The CDR3 is made up of 13 amino acids. DNA for the CDR3: TGCGCCAGCACCCGGGACCATACCTACGAGCAGTACTTC. Translating it yields CASTRDHTYEQYF.

The chain links TRBV29-1 to TRBJ2-3; 8 positions agree with TRBD1. V dropped 4 bases and J dropped 2; count of bases not matched to a gene: 5. CDR1 and CDR2 from the germline V gene are SQVTM and ANQGSEA. The CDR3 runs to 14 residues. CDR3 loop: CSVARTGSTDTQYF. CDR3 nucleotides: TGCAGCGTTGCCCGGACAGGGTCCACAGATACGCAGTATTTT.

This chain uses TRBV10-3 with TRBJ1-1, with D possibly TRBD1 on 6 matching bases. Germline V lookup: CDR1 ENHRY, CDR2 SYGVKD. The CDR3 is made up of 15 amino acids. The V gene lost 4 bases and the J gene lost 1 base, with 13 bases spanning the gap. CDR3 DNA sequence: TGTGCCATCAGTGGAACAGGGCTTACGAACACTGAAGCTTTCTTT. It encodes CAISGTGLTNTEAFF.

The chain employs TRBV28 and TRBJ1-5; 7 bases are shared with TRBD1. Unmatched junction bases numbered 20, after V lost 2 bases and J lost 13 bases. Germline CDR1 MDHEN, CDR2 SYDVKM. The CDR3 runs to 17 residues. In DNA, the CDR3 is TGTGCCAGCAGTTTAGGTAGGGGGCCCTACCTACCCCAGGGACAGCATTTT. Encoded protein: CASSLGRGPYLPQGQHF.

Only a few counts were recorded for this clonotype. The chain couples TRBV20-1 to TRBJ1-2, with TRBD1 as a possible D gene (5 bases). The V and J ends lost 6 bases and 4 bases respectively, with 24 bases between them. The CDR3 contains 16 residues. The germline gives CDR1 DFQATT, CDR2 SNEGSKA (reference sequence). Here the CDR3 DNA reads TGCAGTGCCACGGGGCCATATGAGGCGCTAGGCTATGGCTACACCTTC. Residues: CSATGPYEALGYGYTF.

V is TRBV10-3 and J is TRBJ1-1; D possibly corresponds to TRBD1 (5 bases). V gave up 6 bases and J gave up 2 bases, with 13 bases separating them. The CDR3 extends over 14 amino acids. Germline V lookup: CDR1 ENHRY, CDR2 SYGVKD. The CDR3 DNA is TGTGCCATCAGGACTCCGGACACCAACACTGAAGCTTTCTTT. Its translation: CAIRTPDTNTEAFF.